The 27 T cell receptor beta chains below all came from one sample that was sequenced in a study of shared clonotypes between healthy human individuals (TCRdb year 2020). Receptors were amplified or captured by the immunoSEQ multiplex PCR assay. This immuneACCESS table, as held by TCRdb, lists in-frame sequences with V and J called but not all clones. Of the missing ones, under half trace to an unresolved V gene in checked studies; the others have no known cause. The sample has about 2.3 million clones on record, around 90% of them singletons. The ten largest account for 0.37% of the sample. What was sequenced was naive CD4+ T cells from PBMCs. This sample's cell subset or site label indicates: CD45RA+ positively selected. All receptors come from a man between 18 and 35 years old in good health. Some clones in this sample may be carry-over from other donors' samples.

CDR3 DNA: TGTGCCAGCTCAAATAAAGAGGGAAACACCATATATTTT. Protein sequence: CASSNKEGNTIYF. The V call is TRBV18, the J call TRBJ1-3; no clear D. The ends were cut back, 5 bases at V and 4 bases at J, with 9 bases in the middle. CDR3 length: 13 amino acids. Germline V gene data show CDR1 as KGHSH and CDR2 as LQKENI.

The chain has TRBV2 and TRBJ1-4, with 7 bases identical to TRBD1. V shed 6 bases and J 7 bases; nucleotides not matched to a gene: 5. The germline V gene encodes CDR1 SNHLY and CDR2 FYNNEI. The CDR3 spans 13 residues. Here the CDR3 reads CASRRDSGEKLFF. Here the CDR3 DNA reads TGTGCCAGCAGAAGGGACAGCGGTGAAAAACTGTTTTTT.

The chain combines TRBV4-1 with TRBJ2-6; the match to TRBD2 covers 14 bases. This CDR3 has 19 amino acids. V lost 1 base, J lost 2 bases, and 4 bases stayed unmatched. CDR1 MGHRA and CDR2 YSYEKL come from the germline V gene. CDR3 in DNA: TGCGCCAGCAGCCAAGGACTAGCGGGAGGGGCGGCTGGGGCCAACGTCCTGACTTTC. It is translated as CASSQGLAGGAAGANVLTF.

The chain couples TRBV25-1 to TRBJ2-2, with D possibly matching TRBD1 (6 bases). V dropped 7 bases and J dropped 6 bases, with 18 bases sitting between them. The CDR3 runs 15 residues. Germline lookup yields CDR1 MGHDK and CDR2 SYGVNS. The CDR3 protein is CASTTGAGVAGELFF. CDR3 coding DNA: TGTGCCAGCACCACCGGGGCAGGGGTGGCCGGGGAGCTGTTTTTT.

V and J are TRBV28 and TRBJ1-2, with D unclear. Germline assignment: CDR1 MDHEN and CDR2 SYDVKM. The CDR3 is 14 residues long. Trimming pared 2 bases from V and 3 bases from J, leaving 10 bases between. CDR3 DNA sequence: TGTGCCAGCAGTTTAGAAGAGGTGGACTATGGCTACACCTTC. This sequence encodes CASSLEEVDYGYTF.

The chain joins TRBV18 to TRBJ2-1, with D perhaps given as TRBD1 or TRBD2 (5 bases each). V was pared by 4 bases and J by 4 bases, with 14 bases between. The CDR3 has 15 residues. Germline CDR1 is KGHSH and CDR2 is LQKENI. This CDR3 is CASSQSRDRYNEQFF. CDR3 nucleotides: TGTGCCAGCTCACAATCCCGGGACCGTTACAATGAGCAGTTCTTC.

V and J are TRBV10-1 and TRBJ1-2; 8 bases align to TRBD1. The CDR3 totals 13 residues. V was pared by 5 bases and J by 4 bases, with 3 bases of the junction left unmatched. CDR1 WNHNN and CDR2 SYGVQD come from the germline V gene (reference sequence). CDR3 sequence: CASSPGQGYGYTF. The DNA of the CDR3 is TGCGCCAGCAGTCCAGGACAGGGCTATGGCTACACCTTC.

The rearrangement links TRBV19 to TRBJ2-3; TRBD2 might be the D (6 bases). The CDR3 runs to 15 residues. CDR1 LNHDA and CDR2 SQIVND come from the germline V gene (reference sequence). V lost 1 base and J lost 1, with 9 bases in between. DNA for the CDR3: TGTGCCAGTAGTATAGGGAGGGTTGGCACAGATACGCAGTATTTT. It is translated as CASSIGRVGTDTQYF.

The gene calls are TRBV5-4 and TRBJ1-2, with TRBD1 matching 7 bases. The trim removed 2 bases at V and 4 bases at J, leaving 8 bases unmatched. Germline V CDR1 and CDR2: SGHNT, YYREEE (reference sequence). The CDR3 extends over 15 amino acids. The CDR3 sequence is CASSFGGDRFYGYTF. CDR3 nucleotide sequence: TGTGCCAGCAGCTTTGGGGGGGACAGATTCTATGGCTACACCTTC.

The chain uses TRBV5-1 and TRBJ2-2, with a tentative D call TRBD2 (5 bases). Germline V CDR1 and CDR2: SGHRS, YFSETQ. Between the trimmed V and J ends, which lost 4 bases and 6 bases, there was a span of 10 bases. The length of the CDR3 is 13 residues. The CDR3 here is CASSHTLAGELFF. CDR3 sequence (DNA): TGCGCCAGCAGCCATACACTAGCCGGGGAGCTGTTTTTT.

The chain couples TRBV5-1 to TRBJ2-1; possible D gene TRBD2, 5 bases. V dropped 3 bases and J dropped 9 bases, with 22 bases sitting between them. Germline assignment: CDR1 SGHRS and CDR2 YFSETQ. CDR3 length equals 16 residues. The CDR3 here is CASSSFPPANAGEQFF. In nucleotides, the CDR3 is TGCGCCAGCAGCTCCTTCCCCCCCGCGAATGCGGGTGAGCAGTTCTTC.

The count of this clone is one. The chain carries TRBV7-7 and TRBJ1-1; TRBD1 matches 8 bases. The CDR3 runs 15 residues. Germline V gene data show CDR1 as SSHAT and CDR2 as FNYEAQ (reference sequence). The trim removed 6 bases at V and 1 base at J, leaving 7 bases unmatched. This CDR3 reads CASSARTGQNTEAFF. CDR3 coding DNA: TGTGCCAGCAGTGCGAGGACAGGGCAGAACACTGAAGCTTTCTTT. The variable domain in full, completed from reference TRBV7-7 and TRBJ1-1, reads GAGVSQSPRYKVTKRGQDVTLRCDPISSHATLYWYQQALGQGPEFLTYFNYEAQPDKSGLPSDRFSAERPEGSISTLTIQRTEQRDSAMYRCASSARTGQNTEAFFGQGTRLTVV.

This clone was observed once. This chain uses TRBV4-2 with TRBJ2-1; 11 bases fit TRBD2. V lost 1 base and J lost 2; bases outside the gene matches: 7. Germline CDR1 reads LGHNA; CDR2 reads YNFKEQ. The CDR3 sequence is 18 residues long. CDR3 sequence reads: CASSQVSQLAGAYNEQFF. DNA of the CDR3: TGTGCCAGCAGCCAAGTTTCCCAACTAGCGGGAGCCTACAATGAGCAGTTCTTC.

There are a few counts of this clone. The CDR3: CASSSPVSGNTIYF. CDR3 DNA: TGTGCCAGCAGTTCCCCGGTCTCTGGAAACACCATATATTTT. This sequence joins TRBV28 and TRBJ1-3; D remains ambiguous. The CDR3 is 14 residues long. V was cut by 4 bases and J by 0 bases, with 7 bases left in between. Germline values: CDR1 MDHEN, CDR2 SYDVKM.

On this clone: The junction and the germline gene differ at one end; a read error may be behind it. V and J are TRBV7-2 and TRBJ1-1, with TRBD1 matching 8 bases. The germline CDR1 and CDR2 sequences are SGHTA and FQGNSA. The CDR3 runs 14 residues. The DNA of the CDR3 is TGTGCCAGCAGGTTAGACAGGGGTGCGACTGAAGCTTTCTTT. As protein: CASRLDRGATEAFF.

This clone has just a few counts. The CDR3 DNA sequence: TGTGCCTGGAGTTACGGGGTTTCCTACGAGCAGTACTTC. This translates into CAWSYGVSYEQYF. The chain carries TRBV30 and TRBJ2-7; D possibly corresponds to TRBD2 (5 bases). Trimming stripped 2 bases from V and 1 base from J, with 9 bases between. CDR1 GTSNPN and CDR2 SVGIG come from the germline V gene (reference sequence). This CDR3 has 13 residues.

The chain carries TRBV6-5 and TRBJ1-1; possible D gene TRBD1, 6 bases. Germline lookup yields CDR1 MNHEY and CDR2 SVGAGI. This CDR3 region has 13 residues. The V and J ends lost 5 bases and 10 bases respectively, with 17 bases between them. The CDR3 region is CASSAQGRAGAFF. CDR3 bases: TGTGCCAGCAGTGCTCAGGGGCGAGCCGGAGCTTTCTTT.

The CDR3: CASRRDSPMEKLFF. In DNA form, the CDR3 reads TGTGCCAGCAGGCGGGACAGCCCTATGGAAAAACTGTTTTTT. The V and J genes are TRBV27 and TRBJ1-4; 7 bases are shared with TRBD1. The V segment lost 6 bases and the J segment 8 bases; nucleotides outside the gene matches: 9. The germline gives CDR1 MNHEY, CDR2 SMNVEV (reference sequence). There are 14 residues in the CDR3.

This sequence joins TRBV6-5 and TRBJ2-5, with D possibly matching TRBD1 (5 bases). Germline V gives CDR1 MNHEY, CDR2 SVGAGI. Trimming cost V 6 bases and J 1 base, with 9 bases left between them. There are 13 residues in the CDR3. Written as DNA, the CDR3 is TGTGCCAGCAGCCAGGGTATCCAAGAGACCCAGTACTTC. This translates into CASSQGIQETQYF.

The chain couples TRBV9 to TRBJ2-2, with 8 bases matching TRBD1. The CDR3 loop spans 16 amino acids. Trimming removed 5 bases from V and 1 base from J; junction bases left unmatched: 7. The germline gives CDR1 SGDLS, CDR2 YYNGEE. CDR3: CASSELGTGNTGELFF. The CDR3 DNA sequence: TGTGCCAGCAGTGAACTTGGGACAGGGAACACCGGGGAGCTGTTTTTT.

The chain carries TRBV5-6 and TRBJ2-7; weak D call: TRBD1 (6 bases). The germline V gene encodes CDR1 SGHDT and CDR2 YYEEEE. There are 15 residues in the CDR3. V was shortened by 4 bases and J by 3 bases, with 17 bases between the two germline ends. This chain's CDR3 is CASSGPGTQGYEQYF. The CDR3 nucleotides read TGTGCCAGCAGCGGTCCCGGGACACAAGGCTACGAGCAGTACTTC.

The chain links TRBV21-1 to TRBJ2-1; whether TRBD2, the table's D call, matches the DNA was not checked. TRBV21-1 is listed as a pseudogene. The CDR3 is made up of 17 amino acids. In DNA, the CDR3 is TGTGCCAGCAGCTCCCCTGGAGGGCAGGGAGGGGAAAATGAGCAGTTCTTC. Its protein product is CASSSPGGQGGENEQFF.

The chain recombines TRBV7-2 with TRBJ2-3; D tentatively fits TRBD1 or TRBD2 (5 bases each). Per the germline V gene, CDR1 is SGHTA and CDR2 is FQGNSA. This CDR3 has 16 residues. V lost 4 bases to trimming and J lost 5 bases, with 19 bases between them. The CDR3 region is CASSSGTGPVQDTQYF. The CDR3 nucleotides read TGTGCCAGCAGCTCAGGGACCGGACCTGTTCAAGATACGCAGTATTTT.

The chain carries TRBV28 and TRBJ2-3; possible D gene TRBD1, 6 bases. This CDR3 has 14 residues. Between the trimmed V and J ends, which lost 2 bases and 9 bases, there was a span of 15 bases. Germline assignment: CDR1 MDHEN and CDR2 SYDVKM. The CDR3 bases are TGTGCCAGCAGTTTAGCACAGGGCGGTGGCACGCAGTATTTT. Protein: CASSLAQGGGTQYF.

Worth noting for this clone: Other DNA sequences of this sample code for an identical CDR3. The chain uses TRBV27 and TRBJ2-6; no clear D. Deletions cut 2 bases from V and 0 bases from J, with 2 bases between. CDR3 length: 14 residues. Germline V lookup: CDR1 MNHEY, CDR2 SMNVEV (reference sequence). CDR3 loop: CASSLRSGANVLTF. In nucleotides, the CDR3 is TGTGCCAGCAGTTTACGCTCTGGGGCCAACGTCCTGACTTTC.

The chain couples TRBV7-2 to TRBJ1-1; TRBD1 is a possible D gene (5 bases). The CDR3 extends over 14 amino acids. Germline loops: CDR1 SGHTA, CDR2 FQGNSA. Trimming cost V 5 bases and J 5 bases, with 15 bases left between them. In DNA form, the CDR3 reads TGTGCCAGCAGCCTTGCGCAGGGTAGAACTGAAGCTTTCTTT. Protein sequence: CASSLAQGRTEAFF.

The chain is built from TRBV4-3 and TRBJ1-1; 7 positions agree with TRBD1. The CDR3 has 14 amino acids. Germline CDR1 is LGHNA and CDR2 is YSLEER. The ends lost 1 base at V and 10 bases at J; junction bases unmatched: 9. The CDR3 loop reads CASSQVSMTGSAFF. The CDR3 DNA reads as TGCGCCAGCAGCCAAGTTTCTATGACAGGGTCAGCTTTCTTT.